This T cell receptor (beta chain) was sequenced in a study of blood T cells in healthy people across ages. Donor samples were obtained from healthy Caucasian individuals from Russia, aged about 6 to 95. Each sample gave at least 6 million isolated PBMCs. After removal of 0 bases from V and 2 bases from J, the junction contained 5 bases not matched to a gene. The CDR3 is made up of 19 amino acids. Germline values: CDR1 SGDLS, CDR2 YYNGEE. Combining a sample-barcoded 5' primer with a J-beta primer mix, a second PCR ran for roughly 6 to 11 cycles. All samples gave at least 2.5 million CDR3-containing paired-end reads. MiXCR was run by TCRdb on the 5' RACE reads, yielding one entry per CDR3 protein. The sample consists of about 800,000 distinct CDR3 sequences, nearly 60% of them appearing once.

This sequence joins TRBV9 and TRBJ2-6; TRBD2 matches 13 bases. Sequencing was done on a sample of blood. The source is a man aged 30 to 45 in good health. CDR3 amino acids: CASSVERGLAGTGANVLTF. The CDR3 coding sequence is TGTGCCAGCAGCGTAGAGAGGGGACTAGCGGGAACTGGGGCCAACGTCCTGACTTTC. The full variable domain, completed using reference TRBV9 and TRBJ2-6, is DSGVTQTPKHLITATGQRVTLRCSPRSGDLSVYWYQQSLDQGLQFLIQYYNGEERAKGNILERFSAQQFPDLHSELNLSSLELGDSALYFCASSVERGLAGTGANVLTFGAGSRLTVL.